This T cell receptor beta chain was observed in a study of regulatory T cells in long-lasting Graves disease. The time point is: newly diagnosed GD, antithyroid drugs for less than 3 months. Extracted RNA from PBMCs served as the source of the TCR library. In its sample, this clonotype was seen a few times. Its target is not known. V dropped 9 bases and J dropped 8 bases, with 22 bases sitting between them. Germline loops: CDR1 MDHEN, CDR2 SYDVKM. This CDR3 contains 15 residues. Study results and limitations: There was favoring of TRBV28, TRBJ1-2 and TRBJ2-5 in persistent disease.

Arm-PCR of CDR3 regions and iRepertoire HTBI primers were the basis on which TCR beta libraries were built. TCRdb itself ran the multiplex PCR reads through MiXCR, one entry per CDR3 protein. The table includes 400,000 to 500,000 distinct CDR3 sequences, less than 15% detected once. These sequences were also reported in another study, on T cells in Graves' hyperthyroidism and ophthalmopathy.

The chain couples TRBV28 to TRBJ1-4, with D maybe TRBD1 (6 bases). The material was peripheral blood mononuclear cells (PBMCs), obtained at new diagnosis, from a patient treated with antithyroid drugs. This receptor was identified in a woman in her 50s with Graves disease. The CDR3, as DNA: TGTGCCAGTCTCGAGGGGGGACCCTTCATGGAAAAACTGTTTTTT. Amino acids: CASLEGGPFMEKLFF.